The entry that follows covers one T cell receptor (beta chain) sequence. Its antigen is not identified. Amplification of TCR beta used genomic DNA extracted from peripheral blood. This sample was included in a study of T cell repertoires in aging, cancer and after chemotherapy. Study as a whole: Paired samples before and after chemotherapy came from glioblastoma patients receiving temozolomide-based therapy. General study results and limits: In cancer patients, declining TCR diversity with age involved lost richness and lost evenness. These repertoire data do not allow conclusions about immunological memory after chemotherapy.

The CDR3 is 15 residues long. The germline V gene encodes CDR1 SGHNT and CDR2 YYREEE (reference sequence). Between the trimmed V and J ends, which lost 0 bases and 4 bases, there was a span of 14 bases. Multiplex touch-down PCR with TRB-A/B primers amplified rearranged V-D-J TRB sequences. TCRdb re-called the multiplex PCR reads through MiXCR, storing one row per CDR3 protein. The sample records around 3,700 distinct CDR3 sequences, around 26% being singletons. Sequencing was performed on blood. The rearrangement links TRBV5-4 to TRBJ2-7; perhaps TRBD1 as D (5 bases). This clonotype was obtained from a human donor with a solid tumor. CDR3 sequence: CASSLEGQGAYEQYF. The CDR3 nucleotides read TGTGCCAGCAGCTTGGAGGGGCAGGGTGCGTACGAGCAGTACTTC.